This entry is about one TCR beta chain. This entry is derived from a study of blood T cell repertoires in COVID-19. Study in general: The United States, Italy and Spain supplied acute and convalescent COVID-19 samples.

Profiling relied on immunoSEQ multiplex PCR, and the TCRdb table lists in-frame clones only, not all of them. The sample comprises 95,000 to 150,000 clones, 75% to 85% of which are singletons, and 3.8% rests with the top ten. Sequenced sample: peripheral blood. The TCR originated in a woman aged 45-59 years with acute or convalescent COVID-19.

CDR3: CASSQTSGNTGELFF. For the CDR3, the DNA is TGTGCCAGCAGCCAAACTAGCGGGAACACCGGGGAGCTGTTTTTT. This chain links TRBV4-2 with TRBJ2-2, with TRBD2 matching over 8 bases. Per the germline V gene, CDR1 is LGHNA and CDR2 is YNFKEQ. CDR3 length: 15 residues. Trimming cost V 2 bases and J 1 base; bases outside gene matches: 0.